This record covers a single TCR beta chain. This record belongs to a study of beta chain features in type 1 diabetes. Germline CDR1 and CDR2: MNHEY and SMNVEV (reference sequence). This CDR3 has 17 residues. V dropped 5 bases and J dropped 4; count of bases not matched to a gene: 13. All sorted populations exceeded 95% purity. Expressed TCRB transcripts were sequenced because the isolated RNA had all been reverse transcribed beforehand. Method: immunoSEQ multiplex PCR; TCRdb's copy keeps in-frame clones and lacks some. The sample lists 200,000 to 250,000 clones; 7.5% to 10% were seen once. This clonotype was obtained from a woman aged 18-29 years in good health. Sequencing was performed on naive CD4+ T cells from blood. The V gene is TRBV27, the J gene TRBJ1-2, with 10 bases matching TRBD1. CDR3 in amino acids: CASSPSRQGARVYGYTF. Here the CDR3 DNA reads TGTGCCAGCAGTCCGAGCCGACAGGGGGCTCGGGTCTATGGCTACACCTTC.